The source of this T cell receptor (beta chain) is a study of shared clonotypes between healthy human individuals. On sorted subsets, replicate PCRs used 150 to 250 ng DNA, or tens of thousands of T cell genomes. Assay: immunoSEQ multiplex PCR; the TCRdb copy retains only in-frame clones and omits some. This sample has a few million clones, with more than 90% found just once. The V gene end was trimmed by 6 bases and the J gene end by 2 bases; junction bases not matched to a gene: 4. Germline-derived CDR1 and CDR2 are MRHNA and SNTAGT. This CDR3 has 14 residues. The genes are TRBV6-4 and TRBJ2-3, with 8 nucleotides matching TRBD2. The origin of this receptor is a man between 18 and 29 years old in good health. The sequenced sample was naive CD4+ T cells sorted from blood. The subset: CD45RA+ positively selected. CDR3 sequence (DNA): TGTGCCAGCAGGGCGGGGGGCGTCACAGATACGCAGTATTTT. Its translation is CASRAGGVTDTQYF.